A selection of T cell receptor beta chains follows, all from one sample in a study of cytomegalovirus exposure and HLA in healthy donors. The assay was immunoSEQ multiplex PCR, and TCRdb's table has in-frame clones only and misses some. The top ten clones hold around 2.4% of a sample with fewer than 200,000 clones, around 77% of them seen once. Sequences were obtained from PBMCs. The receptors stem from a man between 60 and 70 years old in good health and CMV-seronegative. CDR3s include the opening cysteine and the closing phenylalanine or tryptophan. Fields, in order: clone size, V gene, D gene, J gene, CDR3 protein, CDR3 DNA. A D gene is named only where the DNA matches it firmly. Size values are once, few and many counts, or a class for expanded clones, and some rows have none.

size: NA
V: TRBV5-6
D: NA
J: TRBJ2-3
CDR3: CASSLGTGTDTQYF
DNA: TGTGCCAGCAGCTTGGGGACAGGCACAGATACGCAGTATTTT

size: NA
V: TRBV7-9
D: NA
J: TRBJ1-1
CDR3: CASSLGGGLDTEAFF
DNA: TGTGCCAGCAGCTTAGGTGGAGGGCTTGACACTGAAGCTTTCTTT

size: NA
V: TRBV6-5
D: TRBD1
J: TRBJ1-1
CDR3: CASSYGQGASGTEAFF
DNA: TGTGCCAGCAGTTACGGACAGGGGGCTTCGGGAACTGAAGCTTTCTTT

size: NA
V: TRBV7-2
D: NA
J: TRBJ2-3
CDR3: CASSLNREDTQYF
DNA: TGTGCCAGCAGCTTAAACCGGGAAGATACGCAGTATTTT

size: few
V: TRBV27
D: TRBD2
J: TRBJ2-3
CDR3: CASSPGLAGSDTQYF
DNA: TGTGCCAGCAGTCCCGGACTAGCGGGAAGTGATACGCAGTATTTT

size: few
V: TRBV5-8
D: NA
J: TRBJ2-7
CDR3: CASSLGGVYEQYF
DNA: TGTGCCAGCAGCTTGGGCGGGGTCTACGAGCAGTACTTC

size: few
V: TRBV2
D: NA
J: TRBJ1-5
CDR3: CASSEAHYAPASNF
DNA: TGTGCCAGCAGTGAAGCCCACTATGCCCCGGCCTCGAATTTT

size: few
V: TRBV7-9
D: NA
J: TRBJ1-1
CDR3: CASSLGSEAFF
DNA: TGTGCCAGCAGCTTGGGCAGTGAAGCTTTCTTT

size: few
V: TRBV28
D: TRBD1
J: TRBJ2-2
CDR3: CASSFPLPGQGSGELFF
DNA: TGTGCCAGCAGTTTCCCTTTACCGGGACAGGGATCCGGGGAGCTGTTTTTT

size: NA
V: TRBV5-1
D: TRBD1
J: TRBJ1-2
CDR3: CASSRTGVDYGYTF
DNA: TGCGCCAGCAGCAGGACAGGGGTCGACTATGGCTACACCTTC

size: NA
V: TRBV28
D: TRBD1
J: TRBJ1-5
CDR3: CASSTGVSNQPQHF
DNA: TGTGCCAGCAGTACAGGGGTGAGCAATCAGCCCCAGCATTTT

size: NA
V: TRBV4-1
D: NA
J: TRBJ1-1
CDR3: CASTIGVDPLSEAFF
DNA: TGCGCCAGCACCATCGGGGTGGACCCTCTCTCAGAAGCTTTCTTT

size: NA
V: TRBV5-1
D: NA
J: TRBJ1-1
CDR3: CASSLGGNTEAFF
DNA: TGCGCCAGCAGCTTGGGAGGGAACACTGAAGCTTTCTTT

size: NA
V: TRBV2
D: TRBD2
J: TRBJ2-5
CDR3: CASSLAGGATQYF
DNA: TGTGCCAGCAGTTTAGCGGGAGGGGCGACCCAGTACTTC

size: NA
V: TRBV25-1
D: NA
J: TRBJ2-7
CDR3: CASNETGRPYEQYF
DNA: TGTGCCAGCAATGAGACAGGTCGTCCCTACGAGCAGTACTTC

size: NA
V: TRBV29-1
D: TRBD1
J: TRBJ2-7
CDR3: CSVGQAHYEQYF
DNA: TGCAGCGTAGGACAGGCCCACTACGAGCAGTACTTC

size: NA
V: TRBV6-4
D: NA
J: TRBJ1-5
CDR3: CASSWDTNQPQHF
DNA: TGTGCCAGCAGTTGGGACACCAATCAGCCCCAGCATTTT

size: NA
V: TRBV9
D: TRBD1
J: TRBJ1-2
CDR3: CASSVEGQGGGYGYTF
DNA: TGTGCCAGCAGCGTAGAGGGACAGGGTGGGGGATATGGCTACACCTTC

size: NA
V: TRBV5-1
D: TRBD2
J: TRBJ2-5
CDR3: CASSSGTSGHQETQYF
DNA: TGCGCCAGCAGCTCCGGGACTAGCGGACACCAAGAGACCCAGTACTTC

size: NA
V: TRBV9
D: TRBD1
J: TRBJ2-5
CDR3: CASSPRQGAETQYF
DNA: TGTGCCAGCAGCCCCCGACAGGGAGCAGAGACCCAGTACTTC

size: NA
V: TRBV20-1
D: NA
J: TRBJ1-1
CDR3: CSAANIEAFF
DNA: TGCAGTGCCGCGAATATTGAAGCTTTCTTT

size: NA
V: TRBV2
D: NA
J: TRBJ2-3
CDR3: CASSVSPDTQYF
DNA: TGTGCCAGCAGCGTAAGCCCAGATACGCAGTATTTT

size: NA
V: TRBV28
D: TRBD1
J: TRBJ2-1
CDR3: CASGDRGYNEQFF
DNA: TGTGCCAGCGGGGACAGGGGATACAATGAGCAGTTCTTC

size: NA
V: TRBV2
D: NA
J: TRBJ1-5
CDR3: CASSDGLGGQPQHF
DNA: TGTGCCAGCAGTGATGGACTGGGAGGTCAGCCCCAGCATTTT

size: NA
V: TRBV6-1
D: NA
J: TRBJ2-7
CDR3: CASTPTGYGEQYF
DNA: TGTGCCAGCACCCCTACAGGGTACGGAGAGCAGTACTTC